This T cell receptor beta chain was captured by sequencing in a study of CD8 T cells in ankylosing spondylitis. Molecular-barcoded quantitative 5'-RACE produced these TCR beta libraries. TCRdb reanalysed the 5' RACE reads using MiXCR and keeps one entry per CDR3 protein. The table records 30,000 or so distinct CDR3 sequences, 4.5% to 5.5% of them present only once. By sample share, this clonotype is medium-sized (0.01 to 0.1%). What it binds is unknown. The CDR3 contains 12 residues. Germline CDR1 and CDR2: SGDLS and YYNGEE. V was pared by 1 base and J by 5 bases, with 4 bases between. Overall study findings and caveats: CD8+ disease-linked clones were present at relatively low frequencies in blood. Characteristic of ankylosing spondylitis blood, it appeared, was a TCR beta motif comprising several highly homologous variants. Significantly higher representation of disease-linked clones was reported for matched ankylosing spondylitis synovial fluid.

The TCR sequence derives from a female donor with ankylosing spondylitis or in good health (not recorded which). The chain is built from TRBV9 and TRBJ2-1; D is unresolved. The specimen sequenced was blood, either unsorted or a sorted T cell fraction (not recorded which). As DNA, the CDR3 is TGTGCCAGCAGCGTACTAAACAATGAGCAGTTCTTC. Encoded protein: CASSVLNNEQFF.